These 20 T cell receptor beta chains share one sample of origin, sequenced in a study of beta chain features in type 1 diabetes (dated by TCRdb to the late 2010s). The method behind the library was the immunoSEQ multiplex PCR assay. The entire amount of isolated RNA was reverse transcribed using the High Capacity cDNA Reverse Transcription Kit, so the sequenced TCRB transcripts were expressed ones. TCRdb limited this immuneACCESS table to in-frame rearrangements with V and J called. A share of clones is missing; checked studies link under half to unresolved V genes, and the rest is unexplained. This sample is represented by fewer than 350,000 clones; about 8.5% of them were singletons. Of the sample, about 0.93% falls within the top ten clones. The specimen was central memory CD4+ T cells from blood. The source is a woman between 18 and 29 years old in good health.

The CDR3 nucleotides read TGTGCCAGCGGAAGGCAGGCAGAGACCCAGTACTTC. Residues: CASGRQAETQYF. This rearrangement joins TRBV7-6 to TRBJ2-5; no clear D gene. Germline loops: CDR1 SGHVS, CDR2 FNYEAQ. V was clipped by 8 bases and J by 4 bases, with 11 bases between them. CDR3 length: 12 residues.

The chain recombines TRBV5-6 with TRBJ2-6; 9 bases align to TRBD1. Trimming at V came to 4 bases and at J to 2 bases, leaving 10 bases not matched to a gene. Germline assignment: CDR1 SGHDT and CDR2 YYEEEE. CDR3 size: 18 residues. CDR3 in DNA: TGTGCCAGCAGCATTACAGGGGGCGCATTTACTGGGGCCAACGTCCTGACTTTC. This gives the protein CASSITGGAFTGANVLTF.

The chain has TRBV19 and TRBJ1-3, with D unresolved. From germline, CDR1 is LNHDA and CDR2 SQIVND (reference sequence). The CDR3 consists of 14 residues. Trimming took 6 bases from V and 7 from J, leaving 16 bases between them. CDR3 residues: CASSPGYNPNTIYF. CDR3 in DNA: TGTGCCAGTAGCCCGGGATATAACCCCAACACCATATATTTT.

This chain uses TRBV29-1 with TRBJ1-2; a weak D match, TRBD1 (5 bases). With 0 bases removed from V and 6 bases from J, the gap between germline ends came to 17 bases. This CDR3 is built from 15 residues. The V gene's germline CDR1 is SQVTM and CDR2 ANQGSEA. The DNA for the CDR3 is TGCAGCGTTGAAGATCGGGACCGAGGGATCAATGGCTACACCTTC. It encodes CSVEDRDRGINGYTF.

There are a few counts of this clone. The V gene is TRBV2, the J gene TRBJ2-7, with TRBD2 matching over 10 bases. From germline, CDR1 is SNHLY and CDR2 FYNNEI. After removal of 1 base from V and 6 bases from J, the junction contained 6 bases not matched to a gene. The CDR3 contains 15 residues. CDR3 bases: TGTGCCAGCAGTGAAGAGGGTCTAGCGGGAGTCGAGCAGTACTTC. This gives the protein CASSEEGLAGVEQYF.

Concerning this clone itself: Other DNA sequences in the sample encode the same CDR3. The rearrangement uses TRBV11-2 and TRBJ1-6; tentative D call: TRBD1 (5 bases). V was cut by 1 base and J by 10 bases, with 11 bases left in between. CDR1 SGHAT and CDR2 FQNNGV come from the germline V gene. The CDR3 is 14 residues long. The CDR3 reads CASSLAGFRSPLHF. The DNA of the CDR3 is TGTGCCAGCAGCTTAGCAGGGTTTCGGTCACCCCTCCACTTT.

The J gene is TRBJ1-6, the V gene TRBV15; TRBD1 agrees at 7 bases. The J segment lost 8 bases and the V segment lost 6 bases, leaving 4 bases of the junction unmatched. Germline assignment: CDR1 LNHNV and CDR2 YYDKDF (reference sequence). The CDR3 sequence is 13 residues long. CDR3 sequence: CATSSGTDSPLHF. The CDR3, as DNA: TGTGCCACCAGTTCCGGGACAGATTCACCCCTCCACTTT.

This clone was detected only a few times. The rearrangement uses TRBV7-8 and TRBJ1-2; 7 bases fit TRBD1. Germline lookup yields CDR1 SGHVS and CDR2 FQNEAQ. Losses at the gene ends were 6 bases for V and 6 bases for J; bases not matched to a gene: 10. The CDR3 extends over 14 amino acids. The CDR3 reads CASSSPRGRDGYTF. DNA of the CDR3: TGTGCCAGCAGTTCCCCTAGGGGGCGGGATGGCTACACCTTC.

V gene TRBV4-3 combines with J gene TRBJ2-4; D might be TRBD2 (6 bases). This CDR3 has 16 residues. Between the trimmed V and J ends, which lost 4 bases and 2 bases, there was a span of 15 bases. Per germline, CDR1 LGHNA and CDR2 YSLEER. CDR3 sequence (DNA): TGCGCCAGCAGCCTGACGTCCGGGGGTACCAAAAACATTCAGTACTTC. Its translation: CASSLTSGGTKNIQYF.

Only a few counts were recorded for this clone. The V and J genes are TRBV6-5 and TRBJ2-1, with TRBD2 matching 12 bases. The CDR3 is made up of 15 amino acids. The germline V gene has CDR1 MNHEY and CDR2 SVGAGI. Trimming took 7 bases from V and 6 from J; bases not matched to a gene: 7. CDR3 bases: TGTGCCAGCAAGCGGACTAGCGGGGCCTCCAATGAGCAGTTCTTC. Translation: CASKRTSGASNEQFF.

The rearrangement joins TRBV2 to TRBJ2-1; 9 nucleotides line up with TRBD1. In germline, CDR1 is SNHLY, CDR2 FYNNEI. V lost 6 bases and J lost 8; bases outside the gene matches: 5. CDR3 length equals 13 residues. The CDR3 region has the DNA TGTGCCAGCAGCCCACAGGGGGCGGATGAGCAGTTCTTC. Translating gives CASSPQGADEQFF. Full variable domain (remainder filled in from reference TRBV2 and TRBJ2-1): EPEVTQTPSHQVTQMGQEVILRCVPISNHLYFYWYRQILGQKVEFLVSFYNNEISEKSEIFDDQFSVERPDGSNFTLKIRSTKLEDSAMYFCASSPQGADEQFFGPGTRLTVL.

The CDR3 DNA reads as TGCAGCGTTTTAAGGGACAGGGAGGACTACAATGAGCAGTTCTTC. This codes for CSVLRDREDYNEQFF. The chain joins TRBV29-1 to TRBJ2-1, with TRBD1 identical over 9 bases. The V gene end was trimmed by 5 bases and the J gene end by 3 bases; junction bases not matched to a gene: 8. Germline V gene lookup returns CDR1 SQVTM and CDR2 ANQGSEA. The CDR3 is 15 amino acids.

To note about this clone: A much more abundant neighbour one base away suggests this may be a read error. Other DNA variants within this sample encode the same CDR3. The CDR3 loop reads CASSPTGDYGYTF. CDR3 bases: TGTGCCAGCAGTCCCACAGGGGACTATGGCTACACCTTC. This chain links TRBV6-1 with TRBJ1-2; TRBD1 matches at 7 bases. This CDR3 has 13 residues. Per germline, CDR1 MNHNS and CDR2 SASEGT. With 5 bases clipped from V and 3 bases from J, the junction kept 3 bases outside the gene matches.

There are a few counts of this clone. This specimen includes other DNA sequences encoding the same CDR3. The rearrangement uses TRBV7-3 and TRBJ1-2; no clear D. CDR3 length: 12 amino acids. V lost 3 bases and J 4 bases, leaving 6 bases between the germline ends. In germline, CDR1 is SGHTA, CDR2 FQGTGA. The CDR3 DNA is TGTGCCAGCAGCTTCCCTGGCTATGGCTACACCTTC. Its translation: CASSFPGYGYTF.

This clone was counted only a few times. V usage is TRBV18 and J usage is TRBJ2-3, with D possibly being TRBD1 (6 bases). The V end was cut by 10 bases, the J end by 3 bases, with 20 bases between. The CDR3 is made up of 15 amino acids. The germline CDR1 and CDR2 sequences are KGHSH and LQKENI. CDR3 sequence reads: CANSAVATGTDTQYF. In DNA form, the CDR3 reads TGTGCCAACTCCGCGGTAGCTACAGGGACAGATACGCAGTATTTT.

The sample holds a few counts of this clone. J is TRBJ2-3 and V is TRBV2; no reliable D call. Germline loops: CDR1 SNHLY, CDR2 FYNNEI. Trimming removed 3 bases at V and 3 bases at J, with 7 bases between. The CDR3 is made up of 13 amino acids. The CDR3 loop is CASSDGDTDTQYF. The CDR3 DNA reads as TGTGCCAGCAGTGACGGTGATACAGATACGCAGTATTTT.

This clone was seen more than once but under ten times. This rearrangement joins TRBV6-6 to TRBJ1-1, with 7 bases lining up with TRBD1. Germline V CDR1 and CDR2: MNHNY, SVGAGI (reference sequence). CDR3 length: 15 amino acids. The J segment lost 3 bases and the V segment lost 5 bases, leaving 9 bases of the junction unmatched. DNA for the CDR3: TGTGCCAGCAGTGATGTTGGGACAGTTGACACTGAAGCTTTCTTT. As protein: CASSDVGTVDTEAFF.

This clone occurred a few times. The V and J genes are TRBV5-6 and TRBJ2-3; 8 nucleotides line up with TRBD2. Germline trimming cut 4 bases from V and 2 bases from J; bases unmatched to any gene: 9. CDR3 length equals 16 residues. Germline CDR1 is SGHDT and CDR2 is YYEEEE. The CDR3 coding sequence is TGTGCCAGCAGCACATATCCAGCGGGAGACACAGATACGCAGTATTTT. Translating gives CASSTYPAGDTDTQYF.

Of note for this clone: A far larger clone is one base from this, pointing to a likely read error. The chain is built from TRBV19 and TRBJ2-2; D possibly corresponds to TRBD2 (6 bases). Per the germline V gene, CDR1 is LNHDA and CDR2 is SQIVND (reference sequence). V lost 10 bases to trimming and J lost 6 bases, with 21 bases between them. The CDR3 consists of 15 residues. CDR3 residues: CATGGGSGGSGELFF. CDR3 DNA: TGTGCCACTGGCGGTGGCTCCGGGGGATCCGGGGAGCTGTTTTTT.

For this clone: Within the sample, other DNA sequences also encode this same CDR3. This chain links TRBV4-3 with TRBJ2-3; no definite D call. The germline V gene has CDR1 LGHNA and CDR2 YSLEER. Trimming stripped 0 bases from V and 6 bases from J, with 4 bases between. The CDR3 loop spans 12 amino acids. The CDR3 loop is CASSQDRDTQYF. CDR3 DNA sequence: TGCGCCAGCAGCCAAGATAGGGATACGCAGTATTTT.